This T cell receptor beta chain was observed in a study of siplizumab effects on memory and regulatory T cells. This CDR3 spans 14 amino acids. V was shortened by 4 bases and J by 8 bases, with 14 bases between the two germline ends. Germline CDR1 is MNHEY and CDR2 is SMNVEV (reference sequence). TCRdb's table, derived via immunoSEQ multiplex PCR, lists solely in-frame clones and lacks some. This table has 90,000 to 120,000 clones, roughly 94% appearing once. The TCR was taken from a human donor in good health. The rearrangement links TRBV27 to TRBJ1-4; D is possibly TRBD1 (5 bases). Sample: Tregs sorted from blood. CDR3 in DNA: TGTGCCAGCAGTTGGGACTGGCGTTTCGAAAAACTGTTTTTT. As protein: CASSWDWRFEKLFF.